This TCR beta chain was recovered during a study of control samples from healthy donors and cancer patients. Here immunoSEQ multiplex PCR was the method, and the copy in TCRdb shows in-frame clones only, minus some. The table has 120,000 to 150,000 clones, about nine tenths seen once. Germline V lookup: CDR1 KGHSH, CDR2 LQKENI. The trim removed 6 bases at V and 7 bases at J, leaving 9 bases unmatched. This CDR3 is built from 15 residues. The source material was blood. The rearrangement joins TRBV18 to TRBJ2-1, with 10 positions matching TRBD1. The receptor was derived from a man aged 25 to 45 in good health. CDR3 amino acids: CASSFRDRGDNEQFF. The CDR3 bases are TGTGCCAGCTCTTTCCGGGACAGGGGAGATAATGAGCAGTTCTTC.